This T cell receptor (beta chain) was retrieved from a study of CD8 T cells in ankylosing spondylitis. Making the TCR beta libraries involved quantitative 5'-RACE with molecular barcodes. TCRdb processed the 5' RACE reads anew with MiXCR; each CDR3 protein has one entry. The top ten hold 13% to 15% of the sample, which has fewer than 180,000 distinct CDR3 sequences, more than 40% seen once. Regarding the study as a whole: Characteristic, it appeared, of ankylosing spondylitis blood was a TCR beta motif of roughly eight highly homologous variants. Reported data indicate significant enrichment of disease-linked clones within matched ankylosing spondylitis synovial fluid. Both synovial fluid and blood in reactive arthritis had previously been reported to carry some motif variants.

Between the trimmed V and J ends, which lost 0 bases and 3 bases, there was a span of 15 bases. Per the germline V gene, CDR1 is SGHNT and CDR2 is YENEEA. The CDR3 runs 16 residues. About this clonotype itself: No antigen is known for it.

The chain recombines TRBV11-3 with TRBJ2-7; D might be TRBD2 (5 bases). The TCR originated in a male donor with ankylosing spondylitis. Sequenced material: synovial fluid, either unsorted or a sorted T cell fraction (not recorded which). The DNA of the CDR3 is TGTGCCAGCAGCTTAGATCGGCTAAACGGGGTCTACGAGCAGTACTTC. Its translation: CASSLDRLNGVYEQYF.